Described below is a single T cell receptor (beta chain) sequence and its context. This specimen belongs to a study of blood T cell repertoires in COVID-19. In the study overall: The United States, Italy and Spain were the sources of the acute and convalescent COVID-19 samples. From T cells, B-cell-depleted T cells, or PBMCs came the material, which was cDNA or gDNA.

In the original analysis: Cell counts per sample came from amplifying reference gene primers. The data were produced by immunoSEQ multiplex PCR, yet TCRdb's version contains in-frame clones alone and is incomplete. V, J and clone size reflect that table, while D and trimming were determined from the DNA. The sample consists of approximately 150,000 clones, approximately 84% of them appearing once. During active infection, Seattle patients enrolled and were then monitored through disease. The V gene's germline CDR1 is SNHLY and CDR2 FYNNEI. The CDR3 is 15 amino acids. V lost 10 bases and J lost 1, with 20 bases in between.

The sample comprised peripheral blood. The sequence came from a woman aged 80 or over with COVID-19, enrolled during active disease. The V gene is TRBV2, the J gene TRBJ2-7; TRBD2 is a possible D gene (7 bases). CDR3 residues: CATRGGIVISYEQYF. The CDR3 DNA reads as TGTGCCACGAGGGGGGGAATAGTTATTTCCTACGAGCAGTACTTC.